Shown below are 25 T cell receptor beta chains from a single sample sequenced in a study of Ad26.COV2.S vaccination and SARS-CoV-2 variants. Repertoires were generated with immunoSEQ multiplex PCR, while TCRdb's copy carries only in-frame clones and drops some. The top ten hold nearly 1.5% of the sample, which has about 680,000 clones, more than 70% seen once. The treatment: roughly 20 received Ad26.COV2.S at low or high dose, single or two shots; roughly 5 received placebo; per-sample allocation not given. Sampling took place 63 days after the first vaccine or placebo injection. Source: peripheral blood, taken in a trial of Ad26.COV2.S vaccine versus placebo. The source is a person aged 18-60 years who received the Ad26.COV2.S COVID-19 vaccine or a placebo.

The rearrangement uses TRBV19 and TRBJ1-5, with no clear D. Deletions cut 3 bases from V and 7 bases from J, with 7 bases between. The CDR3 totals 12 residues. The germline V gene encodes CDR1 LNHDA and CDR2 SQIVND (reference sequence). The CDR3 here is CASSMAPQPQHF. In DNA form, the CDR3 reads TGTGCCAGTAGTATGGCTCCGCAGCCCCAGCATTTT. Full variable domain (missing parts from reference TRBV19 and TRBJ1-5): DGGITQSPKYLFRKEGQNVTLSCEQNLNHDAMYWYRQDPGQGLRLIYYSQIVNDFQKGDIAEGYSVSREKKESFPLTVTSAQKNPTAFYLCASSMAPQPQHFGDGTRLSIL.

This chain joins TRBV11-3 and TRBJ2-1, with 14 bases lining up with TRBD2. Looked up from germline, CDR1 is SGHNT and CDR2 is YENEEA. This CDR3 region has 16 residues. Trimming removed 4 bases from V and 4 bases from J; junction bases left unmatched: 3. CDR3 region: CASSSGLAGGYNEQFF. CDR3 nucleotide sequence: TGTGCCAGCAGCTCTGGACTAGCGGGGGGTTACAATGAGCAGTTCTTC.

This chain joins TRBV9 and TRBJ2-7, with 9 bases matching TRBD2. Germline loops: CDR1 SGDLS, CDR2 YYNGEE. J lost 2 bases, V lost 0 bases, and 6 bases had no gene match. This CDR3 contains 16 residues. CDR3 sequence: CASSVASSGVTYEQYF. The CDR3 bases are TGTGCCAGCAGCGTAGCGTCTAGCGGGGTTACCTACGAGCAGTACTTC.

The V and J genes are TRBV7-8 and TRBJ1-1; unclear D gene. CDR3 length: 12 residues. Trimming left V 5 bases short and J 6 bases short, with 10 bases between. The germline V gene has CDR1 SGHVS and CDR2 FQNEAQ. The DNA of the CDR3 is TGTGCCAGCAGCCCTTTCGGGGCTGAAGCTTTCTTT. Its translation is CASSPFGAEAFF.

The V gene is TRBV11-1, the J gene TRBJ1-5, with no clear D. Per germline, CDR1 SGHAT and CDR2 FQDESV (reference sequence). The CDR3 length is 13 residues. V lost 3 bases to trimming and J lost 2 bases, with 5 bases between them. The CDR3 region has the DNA TGTGCCAGCAGCTTGGATCGCAATCAGCCCCAGCATTTT. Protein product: CASSLDRNQPQHF. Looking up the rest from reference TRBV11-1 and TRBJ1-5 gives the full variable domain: EAEVAQSPRYKITEKSQAVAFWCDPISGHATLYWYRQILGQGPELLVQFQDESVVDDSQLPKDRFSAERLKGVDSTLKIQPAELGDSAMYLCASSLDRNQPQHFGDGTRLSIL.

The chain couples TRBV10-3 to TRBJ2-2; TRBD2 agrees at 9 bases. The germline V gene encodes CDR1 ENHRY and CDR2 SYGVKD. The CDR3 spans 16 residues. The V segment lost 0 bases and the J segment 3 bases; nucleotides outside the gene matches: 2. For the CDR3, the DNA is TGTGCCATCAGTGAGTCCACTAGCGGGTACACCGGGGAGCTGTTTTTT. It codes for CAISESTSGYTGELFF.

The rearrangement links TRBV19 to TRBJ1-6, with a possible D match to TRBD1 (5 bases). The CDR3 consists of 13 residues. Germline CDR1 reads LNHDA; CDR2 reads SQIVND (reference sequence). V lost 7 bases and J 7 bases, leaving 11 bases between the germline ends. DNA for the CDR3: TGTGCCAGTAAAACCTCAGGGAATTCACCCCTCCACTTT. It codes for CASKTSGNSPLHF.

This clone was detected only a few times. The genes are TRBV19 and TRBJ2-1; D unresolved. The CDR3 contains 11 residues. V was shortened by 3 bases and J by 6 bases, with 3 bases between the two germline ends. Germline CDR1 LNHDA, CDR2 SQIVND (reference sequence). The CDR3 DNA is TGTGCCAGTAGTATTCTCAATGAGCAGTTCTTC. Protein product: CASSILNEQFF.

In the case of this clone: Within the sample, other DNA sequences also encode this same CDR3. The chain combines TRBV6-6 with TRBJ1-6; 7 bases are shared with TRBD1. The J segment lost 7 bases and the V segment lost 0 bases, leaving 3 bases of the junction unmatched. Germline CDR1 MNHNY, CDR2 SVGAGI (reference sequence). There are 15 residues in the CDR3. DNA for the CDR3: TGTGCCAGCAGTTACTCGGGGGGACAGAATTCACCCCTCCACTTT. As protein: CASSYSGGQNSPLHF.

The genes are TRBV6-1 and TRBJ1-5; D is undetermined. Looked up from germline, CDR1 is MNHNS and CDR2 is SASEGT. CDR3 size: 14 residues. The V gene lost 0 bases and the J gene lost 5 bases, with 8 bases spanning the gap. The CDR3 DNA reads TGTGCCAGCAGTGAAGCGGAGAAGGATCAGCCCCAGCATTTT. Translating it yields CASSEAEKDQPQHF.

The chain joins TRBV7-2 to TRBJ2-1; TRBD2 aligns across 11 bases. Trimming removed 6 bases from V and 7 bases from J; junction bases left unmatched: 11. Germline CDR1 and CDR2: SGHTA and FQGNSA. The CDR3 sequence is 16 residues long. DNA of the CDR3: TGTGCCAGCAGTCGCACCTTTAGCGGGGGGGTTAATGAGCAGTTCTTC. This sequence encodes CASSRTFSGGVNEQFF.

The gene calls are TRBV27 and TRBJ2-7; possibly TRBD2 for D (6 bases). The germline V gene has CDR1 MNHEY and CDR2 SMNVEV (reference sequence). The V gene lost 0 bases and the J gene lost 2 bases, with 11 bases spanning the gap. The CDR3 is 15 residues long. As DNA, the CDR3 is TGTGCCAGCAGTTTATCTTGGCGGGGAACCTACGAGCAGTACTTC. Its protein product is CASSLSWRGTYEQYF.

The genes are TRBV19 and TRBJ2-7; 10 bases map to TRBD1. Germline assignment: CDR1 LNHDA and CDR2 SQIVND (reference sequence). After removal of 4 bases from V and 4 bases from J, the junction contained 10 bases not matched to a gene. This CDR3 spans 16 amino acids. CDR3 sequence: CASSKVGTGDKYEQYF. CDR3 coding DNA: TGTGCCAGTAGTAAAGTCGGGACAGGGGATAAGTACGAGCAGTACTTC.

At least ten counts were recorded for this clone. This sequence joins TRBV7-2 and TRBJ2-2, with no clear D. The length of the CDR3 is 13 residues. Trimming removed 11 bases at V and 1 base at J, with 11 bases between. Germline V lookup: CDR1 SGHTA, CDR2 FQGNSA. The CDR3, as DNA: TGTGCCCTCCAGGCTCTGAACACCGGGGAGCTGTTTTTT. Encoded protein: CALQALNTGELFF.

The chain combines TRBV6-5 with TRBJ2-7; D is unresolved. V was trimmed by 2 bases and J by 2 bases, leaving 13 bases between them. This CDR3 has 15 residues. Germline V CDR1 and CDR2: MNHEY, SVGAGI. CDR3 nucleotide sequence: TGTGCCAGCAGTTACAGAGATACCGGACCCTACGAGCAGTACTTC. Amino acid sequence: CASSYRDTGPYEQYF.

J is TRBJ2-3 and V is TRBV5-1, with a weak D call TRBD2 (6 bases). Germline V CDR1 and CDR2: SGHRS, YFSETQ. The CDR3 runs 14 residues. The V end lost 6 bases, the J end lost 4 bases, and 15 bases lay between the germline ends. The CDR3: CASTRDGSSDTQYF. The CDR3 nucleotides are TGCGCCAGCACCCGTGACGGGAGTTCAGATACGCAGTATTTT.

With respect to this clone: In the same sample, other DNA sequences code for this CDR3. CDR3 nucleotide sequence: TGCGCCAGCAGCTTGGCAGACGGGTACGAGCAGTACTTC. It is translated as CASSLADGYEQYF. This chain joins TRBV5-1 and TRBJ2-7; D gene ambiguous. Germline-derived CDR1 and CDR2 are SGHRS and YFSETQ. The CDR3 length is 13 residues. Trimming took 0 bases from V and 4 from J, leaving 8 bases between them.

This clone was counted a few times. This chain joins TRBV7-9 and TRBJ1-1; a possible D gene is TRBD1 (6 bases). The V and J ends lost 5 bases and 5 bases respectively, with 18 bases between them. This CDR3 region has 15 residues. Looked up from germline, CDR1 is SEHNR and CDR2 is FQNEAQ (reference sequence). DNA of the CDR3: TGTGCCAGCAGCGCCGGGACAAGGGAAACTACTGAAGCTTTCTTT. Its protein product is CASSAGTRETTEAFF.

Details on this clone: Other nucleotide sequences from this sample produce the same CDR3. CDR3 bases: TGTGCCAGCAGTTCCGGACTGAACACTGAAGCTTTCTTT. This sequence encodes CASSSGLNTEAFF. V is TRBV5-4 and J is TRBJ1-1, with D unclear. With 5 bases removed from V and 0 bases from J, the gap between germline ends came to 8 bases. The CDR3 has 13 amino acids. Germline V gene sequence: CDR1 SGHNT, CDR2 YYREEE (reference sequence).

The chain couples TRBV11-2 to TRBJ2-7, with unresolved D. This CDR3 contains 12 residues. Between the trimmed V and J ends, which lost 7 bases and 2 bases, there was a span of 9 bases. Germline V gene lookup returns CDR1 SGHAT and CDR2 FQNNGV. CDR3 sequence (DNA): TGTGCCAGCACGTACCAGGCCTACGAGCAGTACTTC. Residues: CASTYQAYEQYF.

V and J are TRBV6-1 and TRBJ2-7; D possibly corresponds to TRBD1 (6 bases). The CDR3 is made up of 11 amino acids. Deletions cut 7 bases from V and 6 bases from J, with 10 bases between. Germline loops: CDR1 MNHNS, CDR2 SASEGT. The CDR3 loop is CASTQGFEQYF. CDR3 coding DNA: TGTGCCAGCACACAGGGATTCGAGCAGTACTTC.

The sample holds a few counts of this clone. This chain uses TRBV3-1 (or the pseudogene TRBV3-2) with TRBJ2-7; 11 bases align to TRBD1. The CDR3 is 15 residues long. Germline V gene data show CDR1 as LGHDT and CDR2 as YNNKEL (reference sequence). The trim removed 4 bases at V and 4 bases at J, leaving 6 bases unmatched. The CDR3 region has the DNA TGTGCCAGCAGCCCGCGGGACAGGGGGATTTACGAGCAGTACTTC. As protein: CASSPRDRGIYEQYF.

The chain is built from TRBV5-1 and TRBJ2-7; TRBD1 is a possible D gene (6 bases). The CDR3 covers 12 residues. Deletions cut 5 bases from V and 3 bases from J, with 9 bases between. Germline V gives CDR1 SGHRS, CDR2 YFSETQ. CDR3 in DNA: TGCGCCAGCAGAGGACAGAGCTACGAGCAGTACTTC. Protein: CASRGQSYEQYF.

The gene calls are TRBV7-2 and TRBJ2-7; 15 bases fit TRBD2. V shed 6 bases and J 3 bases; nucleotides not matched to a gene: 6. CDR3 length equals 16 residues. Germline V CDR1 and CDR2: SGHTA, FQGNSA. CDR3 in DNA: TGTGCCAGCAGTCGGACTAGCGGGGGGGCCCACTACGAGCAGTACTTC. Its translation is CASSRTSGGAHYEQYF. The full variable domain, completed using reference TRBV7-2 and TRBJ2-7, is GAGVSQSPSNKVTEKGKDVELRCDPISGHTALYWYRQSLGQGLEFLIYFQGNSAPDKSGLPSDRFSAERTGGSVSTLTIQRTQQEDSAVYLCASSRTSGGAHYEQYFGPGTRLTVT.

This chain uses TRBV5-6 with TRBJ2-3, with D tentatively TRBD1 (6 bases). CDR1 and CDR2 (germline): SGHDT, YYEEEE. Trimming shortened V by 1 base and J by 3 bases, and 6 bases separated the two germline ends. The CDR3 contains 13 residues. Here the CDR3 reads CASSLTGTDTQYF. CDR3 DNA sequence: TGTGCCAGCAGCTTGACAGGGACAGATACGCAGTATTTT.